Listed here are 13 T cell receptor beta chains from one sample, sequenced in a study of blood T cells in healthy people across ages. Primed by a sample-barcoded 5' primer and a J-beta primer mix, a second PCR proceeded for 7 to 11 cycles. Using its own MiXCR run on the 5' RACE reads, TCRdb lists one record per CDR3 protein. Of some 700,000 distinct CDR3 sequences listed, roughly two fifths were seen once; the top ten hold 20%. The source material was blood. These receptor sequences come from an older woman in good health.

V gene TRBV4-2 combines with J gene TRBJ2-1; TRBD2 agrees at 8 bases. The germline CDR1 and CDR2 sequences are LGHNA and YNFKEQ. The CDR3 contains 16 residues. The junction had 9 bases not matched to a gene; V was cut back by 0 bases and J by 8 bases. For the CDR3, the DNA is TGTGCCAGCAGCCAAGATTTCGCGGGAGGCTGGGATGAGCAGTTCTTC. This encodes CASSQDFAGGWDEQFF.

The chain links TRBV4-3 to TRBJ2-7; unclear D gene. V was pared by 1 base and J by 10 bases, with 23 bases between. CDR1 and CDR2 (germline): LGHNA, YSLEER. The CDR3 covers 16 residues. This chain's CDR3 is CASSQANTRAKNVQYF. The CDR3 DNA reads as TGCGCCAGCAGCCAAGCGAACACGAGAGCCAAAAACGTACAGTACTTC.

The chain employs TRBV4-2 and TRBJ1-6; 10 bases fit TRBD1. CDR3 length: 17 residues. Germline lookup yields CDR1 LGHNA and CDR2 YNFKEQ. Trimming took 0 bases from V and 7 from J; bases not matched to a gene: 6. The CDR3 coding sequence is TGTGCCAGCAGCCAAGAAGGGGACAGGGGATGGAATTCACCCCTCCACTTT. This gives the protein CASSQEGDRGWNSPLHF.

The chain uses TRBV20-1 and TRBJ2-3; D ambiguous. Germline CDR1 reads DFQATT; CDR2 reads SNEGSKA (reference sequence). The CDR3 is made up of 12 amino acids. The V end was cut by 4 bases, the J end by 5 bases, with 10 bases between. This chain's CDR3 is CSATLSGDTQYF. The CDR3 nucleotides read TGCAGTGCTACCTTATCGGGAGATACGCAGTATTTT.

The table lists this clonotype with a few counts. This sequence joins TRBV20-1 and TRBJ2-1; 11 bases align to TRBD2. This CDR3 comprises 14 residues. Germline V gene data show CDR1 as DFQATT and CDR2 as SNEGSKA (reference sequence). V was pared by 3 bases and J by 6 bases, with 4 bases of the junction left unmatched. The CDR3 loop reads CSASGLAGGNEQFF. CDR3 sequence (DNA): TGCAGTGCTAGCGGTCTAGCGGGAGGCAATGAGCAGTTCTTC.

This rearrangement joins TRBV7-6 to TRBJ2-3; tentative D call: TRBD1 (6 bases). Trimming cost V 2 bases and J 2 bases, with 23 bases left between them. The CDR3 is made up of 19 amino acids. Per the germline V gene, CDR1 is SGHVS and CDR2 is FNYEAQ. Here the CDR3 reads CASSLSTGQGGGHTDTQYF. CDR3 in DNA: TGTGCCAGCAGCTTAAGTACGGGGCAGGGTGGGGGCCACACAGATACGCAGTATTTT.

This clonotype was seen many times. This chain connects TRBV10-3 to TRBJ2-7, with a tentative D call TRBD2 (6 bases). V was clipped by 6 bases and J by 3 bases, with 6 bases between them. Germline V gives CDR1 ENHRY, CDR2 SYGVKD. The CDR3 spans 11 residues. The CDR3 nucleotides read TGTGCCATCAGGACTAGCTACGAGCAGTACTTC. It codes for CAIRTSYEQYF.

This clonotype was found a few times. Here the CDR3 reads CASSGKGQGAFF. The CDR3 nucleotides read TGTGCCAGCAGTGGAAAGGGACAGGGGGCTTTCTTT. The rearrangement joins TRBV25-1 to TRBJ1-1, with 10 bases aligning to TRBD1. This CDR3 is 12 amino acids long. Germline CDR1 is MGHDK and CDR2 is SYGVNS. V was clipped by 4 bases and J by 11 bases; unmatched bases: 4. Filled out from reference TRBV25-1 and TRBJ1-1, the complete variable domain reads EADIYQTPRYLVIGTGKKITLECSQTMGHDKMYWYQQDPGMELHLIHYSYGVNSTEKGDLSSESTVSRIRTEHFPLTLESARPSHTSQYLCASSGKGQGAFFGQGTRLTVV.

CDR3 DNA sequence: TGTGCCAGCAGCCTCAGGGTGGGGGAGTTGGAGACCCAGTACTTC. Translated: CASSLRVGELETQYF. The gene calls are TRBV9 and TRBJ2-5; D is perhaps TRBD1 or TRBD2 (5 bases each). Germline values: CDR1 SGDLS, CDR2 YYNGEE. The CDR3 contains 15 residues. The ends were cut back, 4 bases at V and 5 bases at J, with 18 bases in the middle.

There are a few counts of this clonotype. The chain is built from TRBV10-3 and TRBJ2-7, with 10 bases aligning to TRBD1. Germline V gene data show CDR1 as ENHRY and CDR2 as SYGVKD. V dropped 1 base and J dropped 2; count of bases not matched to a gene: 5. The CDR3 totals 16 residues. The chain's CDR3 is CAISEFSGTGAYEQYF. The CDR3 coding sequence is TGTGCCATCAGTGAGTTCTCCGGGACAGGGGCCTACGAGCAGTACTTC.

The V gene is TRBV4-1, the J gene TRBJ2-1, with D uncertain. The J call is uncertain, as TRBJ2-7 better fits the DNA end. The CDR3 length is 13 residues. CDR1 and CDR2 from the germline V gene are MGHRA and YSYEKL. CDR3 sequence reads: CASSQDLVNGQYF. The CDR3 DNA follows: TGCGCCAGCAGCCAAGATCTAGTAAACGGGCAGTACTTC.

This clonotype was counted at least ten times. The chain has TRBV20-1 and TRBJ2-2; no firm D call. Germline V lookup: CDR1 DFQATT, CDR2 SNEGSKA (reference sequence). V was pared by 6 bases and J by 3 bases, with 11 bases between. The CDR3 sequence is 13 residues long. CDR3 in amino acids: CSATRVYTGELFF. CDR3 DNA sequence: TGCAGTGCCACTCGCGTTTACACCGGGGAGCTGTTTTTT.

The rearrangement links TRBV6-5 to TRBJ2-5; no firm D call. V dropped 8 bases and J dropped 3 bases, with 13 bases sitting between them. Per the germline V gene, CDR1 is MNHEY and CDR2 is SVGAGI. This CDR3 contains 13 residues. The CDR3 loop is CASARSREETQYF. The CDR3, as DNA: TGTGCCAGCGCCAGGTCGCGAGAAGAGACCCAGTACTTC.